The rows below give T cell receptor beta chains drawn from one sample of a study of T cell repertoires in cytomegalovirus infection. TCRdb processed the reads anew with MiXCR; each CDR3 protein has one entry. The table shows about 100,000 distinct CDR3 sequences, with approximately 17% occurring only once. Sequencing was done on a sample of PBMCs. These receptors were obtained from a human donor in good health (CMV status not recorded). Some clones in this sample may be carry-over from other donors' samples. Both conserved end residues are part of each CDR3. Fields, in order: J gene, V gene, CDR3 length, D gene, CDR3 protein. The D gene is left open where the match is weak.

J: TRBJ2-7; V: TRBV7-2; length: 14; D: -; CDR3: CASSPKPGPYEQYF
J: TRBJ2-3; V: TRBV7-2; length: 13; D: -; CDR3: CASSLTAADTQYF
J: TRBJ1-2; V: TRBV20-1; length: 11; D: -; CDR3: CSARDSYGYTF
J: TRBJ2-6; V: TRBV7-2; length: 16; D: -; CDR3: CASSLFALSGANVLTF
J: TRBJ1-1; V: TRBV5-8; length: 13; D: -; CDR3: CASSLAGGPKAFF
J: TRBJ1-1; V: TRBV10-3; length: 15; D: TRBD1; CDR3: CAISEYRGLNTEAFF
J: TRBJ2-1; V: TRBV14; length: 15; D: -; CDR3: CASRSGPSSYNEQFF
J: TRBJ2-7; V: TRBV2; length: 15; D: -; CDR3: CASSGTKLGSYEQYF
J: TRBJ1-5; V: TRBV7-9; length: 14; D: TRBD1; CDR3: CASSKTGSNQPQHF
J: TRBJ1-5; V: TRBV2; length: 12; D: -; CDR3: CASSVGSQPQHF
J: TRBJ2-5; V: TRBV28; length: 14; D: -; CDR3: CASSLNILQETQYF
J: TRBJ1-2; V: TRBV7-2; length: 14; D: -; CDR3: CASSLGYTNYGYTF
J: TRBJ1-1; V: TRBV7-6; length: 13; D: -; CDR3: CASSQDRDVEAFF
J: TRBJ2-1; V: TRBV7-9; length: 15; D: -; CDR3: CASSLISGSYNEQFF
J: TRBJ1-1; V: TRBV24-1; length: 14; D: -; CDR3: CATRGTGPRTEAFF
J: TRBJ2-5; V: TRBV28; length: 10; D: -; CDR3: CASGLVTQYF
J: TRBJ2-5; V: TRBV20-1; length: 13; D: -; CDR3: CSARDRKQETQYF
J: TRBJ1-5; V: TRBV19; length: 16; D: -; CDR3: CASDVLTAYSNQPQHF
J: TRBJ2-3; V: TRBV7-2; length: 15; D: TRBD2; CDR3: CASIPAGGYADTQYF
J: TRBJ2-5; V: TRBV7-2; length: 13; D: -; CDR3: CASSLSTVPGQYF
J: TRBJ2-2; V: TRBV4-3; length: 13; D: -; CDR3: CASSQEGPGELFF
J: TRBJ2-7; V: TRBV29-1; length: 11; D: -; CDR3: CSVGWGAEQYF
J: TRBJ2-7; V: TRBV29-1; length: 13; D: -; CDR3: CSVARGDTYEQYF
J: TRBJ2-3; V: TRBV2; length: 14; D: TRBD2; CDR3: CASSRSGGTDTQYF
J: TRBJ2-3; V: TRBV7-2; length: 13; D: -; CDR3: CASSPPGAGTQYF
J: TRBJ1-2; V: TRBV28; length: 13; D: -; CDR3: CASSRTDNYGYTF
J: TRBJ1-1; V: TRBV20-1; length: 14; D: -; CDR3: CSALLQRADTEAFF
J: TRBJ1-1; V: TRBV19; length: 13; D: -; CDR3: CASSIPGSTEAFF
J: TRBJ2-6; V: TRBV20-1; length: 12; D: -; CDR3: CSAPAGANVLTF
J: TRBJ2-3; V: TRBV7-2; length: 15; D: -; CDR3: CASSLLAVGTDTQYF
J: TRBJ1-1; V: TRBV3-1; length: 12; D: -; CDR3: CASSLQSRGTFF
J: TRBJ1-4; V: TRBV7-9; length: 15; D: -; CDR3: CASSLDEQGNEKLFF
J: TRBJ2-2; V: TRBV6-1; length: 16; D: TRBD2; CDR3: CASKEGGGANTGELFF
J: TRBJ1-6; V: TRBV20-1; length: 15; D: -; CDR3: CSARDTRAGNSPLHF
J: TRBJ1-6; V: TRBV7-2; length: 13; D: TRBD1; CDR3: CASSLGQNSPLHF
J: TRBJ2-7; V: TRBV27; length: 15; D: -; CDR3: CASSFGSRFSYEQYF
J: TRBJ1-1; V: TRBV30; length: 12; D: -; CDR3: CAWGLQNTEAFF
J: TRBJ2-2; V: TRBV6-6; length: 15; D: -; CDR3: CASSYGQGGTGELFF
J: TRBJ2-7; V: TRBV29-1; length: 15; D: TRBD2; CDR3: CSVEDRASGGYEQYF
J: TRBJ1-1; V: TRBV5-1; length: 13; D: -; CDR3: CASSLLCNTEAFF
J: TRBJ2-5; V: TRBV11-1; length: 15; D: TRBD1; CDR3: CASTVAGGLRETQYF
J: TRBJ1-5; V: TRBV5-5; length: 13; D: -; CDR3: CASSLLVNQPQHF
J: TRBJ1-2; V: TRBV7-2; length: 13; D: -; CDR3: CASSRGRAAGYTF
J: TRBJ1-6; V: TRBV2; length: 15; D: -; CDR3: CAISEEEAGTSPLHF
J: TRBJ2-4; V: TRBV28; length: 16; D: -; CDR3: CATSAASLLAKNIQYF
J: TRBJ1-6; V: TRBV7-9; length: 13; D: -; CDR3: CASRIQGNSPLHF
J: TRBJ2-5; V: TRBV12-3/TRBV12-4; length: 16; D: TRBD2; CDR3: CASSYPSGGIRETQYF
J: TRBJ2-5; V: TRBV5-1; length: 15; D: TRBD1; CDR3: CASSPWTGVTETQYF